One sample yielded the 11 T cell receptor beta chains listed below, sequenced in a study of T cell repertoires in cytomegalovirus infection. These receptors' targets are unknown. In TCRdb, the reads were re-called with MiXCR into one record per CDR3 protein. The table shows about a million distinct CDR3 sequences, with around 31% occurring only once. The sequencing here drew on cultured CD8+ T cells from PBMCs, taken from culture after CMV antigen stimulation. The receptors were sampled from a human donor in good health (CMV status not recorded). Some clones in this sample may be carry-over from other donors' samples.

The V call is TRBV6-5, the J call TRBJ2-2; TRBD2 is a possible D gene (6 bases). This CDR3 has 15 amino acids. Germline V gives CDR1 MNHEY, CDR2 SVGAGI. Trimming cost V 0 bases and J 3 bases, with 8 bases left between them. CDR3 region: CASSYSEGYTGELFF. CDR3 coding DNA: TGTGCCAGCAGTTACTCGGAGGGTTACACCGGGGAGCTGTTTTTT.

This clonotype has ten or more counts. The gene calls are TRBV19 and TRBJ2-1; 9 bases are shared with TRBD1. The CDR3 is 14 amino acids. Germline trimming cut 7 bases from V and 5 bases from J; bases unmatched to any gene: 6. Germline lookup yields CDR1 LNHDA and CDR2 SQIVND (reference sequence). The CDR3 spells CASTTGQGNNEQFF. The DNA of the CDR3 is TGTGCCAGTACCACGGGACAGGGTAACAATGAGCAGTTCTTC.

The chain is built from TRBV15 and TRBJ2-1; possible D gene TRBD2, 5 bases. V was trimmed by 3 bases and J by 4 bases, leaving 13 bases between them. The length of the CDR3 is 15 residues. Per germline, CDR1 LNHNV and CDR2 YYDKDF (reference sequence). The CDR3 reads CATSSEGTLYNEQFF. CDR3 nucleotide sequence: TGTGCCACCAGCAGCGAGGGAACATTATACAATGAGCAGTTCTTC. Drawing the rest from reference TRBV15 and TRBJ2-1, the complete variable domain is DAMVIQNPRYQVTQFGKPVTLSCSQTLNHNVMYWYQQKSSQAPKLLFHYYDKDFNNEADTPDNFQSRRPNTSFCFLDIRSPGLGDTAMYLCATSSEGTLYNEQFFGPGTRLTVL.

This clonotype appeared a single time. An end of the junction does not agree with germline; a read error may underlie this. The CDR3 DNA follows: TGTGCTAGCAGCTTCTTAACGACCGGGGCCGGGGAGCAGTTCTTC. Its translation is CASSFLTTGAGEQFF. The rearrangement joins TRBV7-6 to TRBJ2-1; either TRBD1 or TRBD2 may supply D (5 bases each). In germline, CDR1 is SGHVS, CDR2 FNYEAQ. The CDR3 contains 15 residues.

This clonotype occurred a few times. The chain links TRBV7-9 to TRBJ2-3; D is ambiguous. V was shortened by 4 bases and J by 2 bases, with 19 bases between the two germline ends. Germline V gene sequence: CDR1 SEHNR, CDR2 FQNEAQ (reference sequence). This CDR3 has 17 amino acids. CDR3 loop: CASSSPTKGKFTDTQYF. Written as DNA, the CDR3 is TGTGCCAGCAGCTCTCCGACAAAAGGGAAGTTCACAGATACGCAGTATTTT.

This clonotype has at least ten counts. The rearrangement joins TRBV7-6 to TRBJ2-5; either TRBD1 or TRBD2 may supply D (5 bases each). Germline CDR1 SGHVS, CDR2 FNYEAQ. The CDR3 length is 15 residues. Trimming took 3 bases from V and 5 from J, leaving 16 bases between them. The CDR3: CASSLVWGTGETQYF. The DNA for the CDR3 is TGTGCCAGCAGCTTGGTTTGGGGGACGGGGGAGACCCAGTACTTC. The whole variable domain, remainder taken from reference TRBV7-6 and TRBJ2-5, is GAGVSQSPRYKVTKRGQDVALRCDPISGHVSLYWYRQALGQGPEFLTYFNYEAQQDKSGLPNDRFSAERPEGSISTLTIQRTEQRDSAMYRCASSLVWGTGETQYFGPGTRLLVL.

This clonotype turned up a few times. The CDR3 region is CASSPLAGAGLGEQFF. Written as DNA, the CDR3 is TGCGCCAGCAGCCCTTTAGCGGGGGCCGGCCTCGGAGAGCAGTTCTTC. The chain employs TRBV4-1 and TRBJ2-1; 9 bases map to TRBD2. Germline CDR1 and CDR2: MGHRA and YSYEKL. V lost 4 bases, J lost 10 bases, and 14 bases stayed unmatched. The CDR3 covers 16 residues.

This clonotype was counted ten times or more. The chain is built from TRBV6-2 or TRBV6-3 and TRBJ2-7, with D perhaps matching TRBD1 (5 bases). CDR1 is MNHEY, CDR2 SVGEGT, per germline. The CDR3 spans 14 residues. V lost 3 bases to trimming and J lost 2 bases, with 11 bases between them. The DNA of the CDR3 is TGTGCCAGCAGTTATCAGGGCAGCGCCTACGAGCAGTACGTC. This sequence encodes CASSYQGSAYEQYV.

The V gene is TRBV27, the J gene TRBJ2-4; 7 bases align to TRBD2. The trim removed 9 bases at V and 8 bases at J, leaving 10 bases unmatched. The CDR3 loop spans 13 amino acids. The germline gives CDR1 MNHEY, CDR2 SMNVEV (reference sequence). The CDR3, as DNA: TGTGCCAGTTCGGGAGGCCCCCTTTACATTCAGTACTTC. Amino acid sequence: CASSGGPLYIQYF.

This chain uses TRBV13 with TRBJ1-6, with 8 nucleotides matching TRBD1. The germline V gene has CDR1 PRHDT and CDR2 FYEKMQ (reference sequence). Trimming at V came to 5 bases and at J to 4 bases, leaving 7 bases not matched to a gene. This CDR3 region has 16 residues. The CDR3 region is CASSLRQGNYNSPLHF. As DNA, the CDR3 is TGTGCCAGCAGCCTACGACAGGGGAATTATAATTCACCCCTCCACTTT.

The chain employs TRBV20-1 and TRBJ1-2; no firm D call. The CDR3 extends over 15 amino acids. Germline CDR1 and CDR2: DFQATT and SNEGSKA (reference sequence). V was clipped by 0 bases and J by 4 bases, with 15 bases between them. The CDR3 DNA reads TGCAGTGCTAGAGATCTCTTCGACCATTTCTATGGCTACACCTTC. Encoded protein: CSARDLFDHFYGYTF.